Below are 22 T cell receptor beta chains sequenced from a single sample in a study of T-cell reconstitution after alpha-beta-depleted transplantation in children. Unique molecular identifiers were used in preparing the TCRbeta library. One entry per CDR3 protein, called by TCRdb with MiXCR from the PCR reads. The sample has some 840,000 distinct CDR3 sequences; less than 20% are singletons. Sequenced here: PBMCs, mostly from graft donor cells, sampled 360 days after TCRalphabeta/CD19-depleted stem cell transplant. Receptor source: a male patient younger than 18 who had a stem cell transplant for acute lymphoblastic leukemia, so the T cells may come from the graft donor.

The rearrangement joins TRBV20-1 to TRBJ1-6; 7 positions match TRBD1. Germline loops: CDR1 DFQATT, CDR2 SNEGSKA (reference sequence). Trimming took 5 bases from V and 10 from J; bases not matched to a gene: 5. This CDR3 spans 12 amino acids. CDR3 sequence (DNA): TGCAGTGCTCGACAGGGAGGATCACCCCTCCACTTT. Protein sequence: CSARQGGSPLHF.

The sample holds a few counts of this clonotype. The rearrangement uses TRBV5-1 and TRBJ2-1; D uncertain. V lost 4 bases, J lost 4 bases, and 15 bases lay in between. This CDR3 spans 15 amino acids. CDR1 is SGHRS and CDR2 is YFSETQ in the germline V gene. CDR3 sequence reads: CASSSAARKYNEQFF. The CDR3 DNA reads TGCGCCAGCAGCAGCGCCGCCAGAAAATACAATGAGCAGTTCTTC.

This chain connects TRBV5-1 to TRBJ1-1, with D maybe TRBD1 (5 bases). This CDR3 is built from 18 residues. The germline CDR1 and CDR2 sequences are SGHRS and YFSETQ. V shed 5 bases and J shed 3 bases, with 26 bases lying between them. CDR3 residues: CASSSGPSPGDRYTEAFF. The CDR3 coding sequence is TGCGCCAGCAGTTCTGGACCGTCCCCGGGGGACCGATACACTGAAGCTTTCTTT.

This sequence joins TRBV10-3 and TRBJ2-7, with a possible D match to TRBD1 (6 bases). The CDR3 length is 13 residues. The V gene's germline CDR1 is ENHRY and CDR2 SYGVKD. V lost 11 bases to trimming and J lost 3 bases, with 17 bases between them. CDR3 residues: CAANRDLLYEQYF. CDR3 bases: TGTGCCGCAAACAGGGATCTCCTCTACGAGCAGTACTTC.

This clonotype was seen a handful of times. This chain links TRBV9 with TRBJ2-1, with a weak D call TRBD2 (5 bases). Germline V gene sequence: CDR1 SGDLS, CDR2 YYNGEE. Trimming removed 6 bases at V and 5 bases at J, with 12 bases between. This CDR3 has 13 residues. DNA for the CDR3: TGTGCCAGCACCCCTATGAGGGACAATGAGCAGTTCTTC. It yields the protein CASTPMRDNEQFF.

This clonotype has just a few counts. The chain carries TRBV11-2 and TRBJ2-2, with 7 bases matching TRBD1. V dropped 5 bases and J dropped 0; count of bases not matched to a gene: 15. The CDR3 extends over 19 amino acids. CDR1 is SGHAT and CDR2 is FQNNGV in the germline V gene. CDR3 DNA sequence: TGTGCCAGCAGCGGAACACCTGGGACAGAACATGCGAACACCGGGGAGCTGTTTTTT. Amino acids: CASSGTPGTEHANTGELFF.

This clonotype was found many times. The chain recombines TRBV12-3 or TRBV12-4 with TRBJ2-7, with D hard to call. CDR3 length: 14 amino acids. The V end lost 2 bases, the J end lost 0 bases, and 8 bases lay between the germline ends. The CDR3 reads CASSLLGSSYEQYF. The DNA for the CDR3 is TGTGCCAGCAGTTTATTGGGTTCCTCCTACGAGCAGTACTTC.

This clonotype was seen a few times. The chain recombines TRBV29-1 with TRBJ1-2; perhaps TRBD1 as D (5 bases). Trimming left V 1 base short and J 5 bases short, with 14 bases between. Germline CDR1 and CDR2: SQVTM and ANQGSEA. The CDR3 totals 14 residues. Here the CDR3 DNA reads TGCAGCGTTGAAGGCGTTCGGGGGGGATATGGCTACACCTTC. It is translated as CSVEGVRGGYGYTF.

The CDR3 coding sequence is TGTGCCAGCAGTAGACTAGCGAAAAACAATGAGCAGTTCTTC. Its protein product is CASSRLAKNNEQFF. The V and J genes are TRBV6-4 and TRBJ2-1; 8 bases fit TRBD2. With V trimmed by 5 bases and J by 5 bases, 5 bases remained unmatched. CDR3 size: 14 residues. Per the germline V gene, CDR1 is MRHNA and CDR2 is SNTAGT.

This clonotype was observed a few times. This chain joins TRBV7-3 and TRBJ2-2; D is unclear. V lost 1 base, J lost 4 bases, and 7 bases lay in between. CDR1 and CDR2 (germline): SGHTA, FQGTGA. This CDR3 region has 14 residues. In DNA form, the CDR3 reads TGTGCCAGCAGCTTAATGGGCTTCACCGGGGAGCTGTTTTTT. Its translation is CASSLMGFTGELFF.

This clonotype was seen a handful of times. V is TRBV2 and J is TRBJ2-7, with D possibly being TRBD1 (6 bases). Germline V CDR1 and CDR2: SNHLY, FYNNEI. The CDR3 runs to 12 residues. Trimming cost V 7 bases and J 3 bases, with 10 bases left between them. CDR3 residues: CASTQDSYEQYF. CDR3 DNA sequence: TGTGCCAGCACACAGGACAGCTACGAGCAGTACTTC. Filled out from reference TRBV2 and TRBJ2-7, the complete variable domain reads EPEVTQTPSHQVTQMGQEVILRCVPISNHLYFYWYRQILGQKVEFLVSFYNNEISEKSEIFDDQFSVERPDGSNFTLKIRSTKLEDSAMYFCASTQDSYEQYFGPGTRLTVT.

The chain recombines TRBV5-1 with TRBJ2-7; possibly TRBD1 for D (6 bases). V shed 4 bases and J shed 3 bases, with 17 bases lying between them. The CDR3 is 15 amino acids. The germline gives CDR1 SGHRS, CDR2 YFSETQ. The CDR3 DNA is TGCGCCAGCAGCCCTAGGGGGTGGCGACTCTACGAGCAGTACTTC. It codes for CASSPRGWRLYEQYF.

This clonotype was detected only a few times. This sequence joins TRBV16 and TRBJ2-7; D might be TRBD1 or TRBD2, each matching 6 bases. The length of the CDR3 is 12 residues. Trimming pared 8 bases from V and 2 bases from J, leaving 10 bases between. Germline assignment: CDR1 KGHSY and CDR2 FQNENV. CDR3 sequence reads: CASGGQTYEQYF. The CDR3, as DNA: TGTGCCAGCGGGGGGCAAACCTACGAGCAGTACTTC.

This clonotype has just a few counts. The chain uses TRBV9 and TRBJ1-1; TRBD1 might be the D (5 bases). This CDR3 comprises 15 residues. Trimming removed 0 bases from V and 1 base from J, with 10 bases in between. Germline loops: CDR1 SGDLS, CDR2 YYNGEE. CDR3 loop: CASSVDGGGNTEAFF. CDR3 bases: TGTGCCAGCAGCGTAGATGGTGGGGGGAACACTGAAGCTTTCTTT.

The chain carries TRBV2 and TRBJ2-1; 10 nucleotides match TRBD2. Per the germline V gene, CDR1 is SNHLY and CDR2 is FYNNEI. The CDR3 is made up of 15 amino acids. Losses at the gene ends were 7 bases for V and 8 bases for J; bases not matched to a gene: 11. The CDR3: CASKRGLAGVDEQFF. The CDR3 region has the DNA TGTGCCAGCAAGAGGGGGCTAGCGGGAGTAGATGAGCAGTTCTTC.

J is TRBJ2-5 and V is TRBV29-1; D is perhaps TRBD2 (6 bases). This CDR3 region has 13 residues. The V end was cut by 4 bases, the J end by 5 bases, with 14 bases between. Germline loops: CDR1 SQVTM, CDR2 ANQGSEA. DNA for the CDR3: TGCAGCGTTGCCCGGGGAGGAAGGGAGACCCAGTACTTC. As protein: CSVARGGRETQYF.

The chain is built from TRBV3-1 and TRBJ2-7, with 10 bases identical to TRBD2. With V trimmed by 3 bases and J by 6 bases, 17 bases remained unmatched. CDR1 and CDR2 (germline): LGHDT, YNNKEL (reference sequence). The CDR3 length is 18 residues. The chain's CDR3 is CASSQSPHIAGGTGEQYF. The CDR3 region has the DNA TGTGCCAGCAGCCAGTCACCCCATATAGCGGGAGGAACCGGCGAGCAGTACTTC.

This clonotype was counted ten times or more. The chain combines TRBV12-3 or TRBV12-4 with TRBJ2-7; TRBD1 or TRBD2 may be the D gene (5 bases each). V lost 3 bases and J 1 base, leaving 10 bases between the germline ends. This CDR3 has 14 amino acids. The DNA for the CDR3 is TGTGCCAGCAGTTTGGGGGACCTATCCTACGAGCAGTACTTC. This translates into CASSLGDLSYEQYF.

The chain links TRBV12-3 or TRBV12-4 to TRBJ2-1; maybe TRBD2 (6 bases). CDR3 length: 17 residues. Trimming pared 2 bases from V and 3 bases from J, leaving 17 bases between. DNA of the CDR3: TGTGCCAGCAGTTTAAGAGGTAGGAGGGCGGTCTACAATGAGCAGTTCTTC. It codes for CASSLRGRRAVYNEQFF.

The rearrangement joins TRBV4-1 to TRBJ2-7; TRBD1 might be the D (6 bases). V was cut by 0 bases and J by 3 bases, with 12 bases left in between. The CDR3 totals 15 residues. The V gene's germline CDR1 is MGHRA and CDR2 YSYEKL. CDR3 loop: CASSQDRQGLYEQYF. CDR3 in DNA: TGCGCCAGCAGCCAAGATCGGCAGGGGCTCTACGAGCAGTACTTC.

This chain joins TRBV20-1 and TRBJ2-3; a weak D match, TRBD1 (5 bases). V was cut by 7 bases and J by 1 base, with 9 bases left in between. From germline, CDR1 is DFQATT and CDR2 SNEGSKA (reference sequence). This CDR3 contains 12 residues. The CDR3 nucleotides are TGCAGTGGGGGCAGGGGCACAGATACGCAGTATTTT. Its translation: CSGGRGTDTQYF.

The chain carries TRBV3-1 and TRBJ1-3; 7 bases line up with TRBD1. Germline CDR1 and CDR2: LGHDT and YNNKEL (reference sequence). With V trimmed by 4 bases and J by 7 bases, 13 bases remained unmatched. This CDR3 has 16 residues. The CDR3 nucleotides read TGTGCCAGCAGCCGACAGGGACAACTACCCCGGAACACCATATATTTT. It specifies CASSRQGQLPRNTIYF.